Listed here are 18 T cell receptor beta chains from one sample, sequenced in a study of regulatory T cells in long-lasting Graves disease. Researchers made TCR beta libraries by using iRepertoire HTBI primers and running Arm-PCR on CDR3 regions. TCRdb passed the multiplex PCR reads through MiXCR, listing each CDR3 protein once. The sample yields more than 400,000 distinct CDR3 sequences, less than 20% seen once. Time point denoted: newly diagnosed GD, antithyroid drugs for less than 3 months. After RNA was extracted from PBMCs, the TCR library was made from it. This sample also belongs to another study, concerning T cells in Graves' hyperthyroidism and ophthalmopathy.

The sample consisted of peripheral blood mononuclear cells (PBMCs), taken at new diagnosis, from a patient treated with antithyroid drugs. These receptors originate from a woman aged 25 to 39 with Graves disease.

The V gene is TRBV9, the J gene TRBJ2-5, with D unresolved. V lost 0 bases, J lost 3 bases, and 9 bases lay in between. The CDR3 length is 14 residues. Germline V gene lookup returns CDR1 SGDLS and CDR2 YYNGEE. The CDR3 sequence: CASSVGNTKETQYF. CDR3 nucleotide sequence: TGTGCCAGCAGCGTAGGGAACACAAAAGAGACCCAGTACTTC.

V is TRBV7-9 and J is TRBJ2-3; tentative D call: TRBD1 (6 bases). The CDR3 contains 16 residues. Germline V gives CDR1 SEHNR, CDR2 FQNEAQ (reference sequence). The ends were cut back, 3 bases at V and 4 bases at J, with 17 bases in the middle. The CDR3 sequence: CASSFTGYQASDTQYF. As DNA, the CDR3 is TGTGCCAGCAGCTTTACAGGGTACCAAGCCTCAGATACGCAGTATTTT.

This clonotype was recorded many times. The genes are TRBV12-3 or TRBV12-4 and TRBJ1-1, with a weak D call TRBD1 (5 bases). There are 14 residues in the CDR3. The ends were cut back, 7 bases at V and 2 bases at J, with 14 bases in the middle. The CDR3 nucleotides read TGTGCCAGCACCTTTACAGGAATTAACACTGAAGCTTTCTTT. As protein: CASTFTGINTEAFF.

This clonotype was detected ten times or more. The chain carries TRBV24-1 and TRBJ2-2, with TRBD2 identical over 13 bases. The CDR3 length is 17 residues. The junction had 7 bases not matched to a gene; V was cut back by 4 bases and J by 6 bases. CDR1 KGHDR and CDR2 SFDVKD come from the germline V gene. The DNA for the CDR3 is TGTGCCACCAGTGAACCCGGACTAGCGGGAGTTTCCGGGGAGCTGTTTTTT. Protein: CATSEPGLAGVSGELFF.

The chain has TRBV29-1 and TRBJ2-7; D tentatively reads TRBD1 or TRBD2 (5 bases each). Germline CDR1 reads SQVTM; CDR2 reads ANQGSEA. This CDR3 has 12 residues. Trimming removed 3 bases from V and 5 bases from J, with 11 bases in between. The CDR3 loop is CSVDPGTNEQYF. The CDR3 region has the DNA TGCAGCGTTGATCCTGGGACCAACGAGCAGTACTTC.

This clonotype was recorded many times. The chain carries TRBV28 and TRBJ2-1; no clear D. Per the germline V gene, CDR1 is MDHEN and CDR2 is SYDVKM. This CDR3 has 11 residues. V lost 4 bases, J lost 7 bases, and 5 bases lay in between. CDR3 loop: CASSWENEQFF. CDR3 coding DNA: TGTGCCAGCAGTTGGGAAAATGAGCAGTTCTTC.

This clonotype was observed many times. J is TRBJ2-5 and V is TRBV11-2; D might be TRBD1 or TRBD2, each matching 5 bases. Germline values: CDR1 SGHAT, CDR2 FQNNGV. The V and J ends lost 1 base and 4 bases respectively, with 13 bases between them. This CDR3 has 15 amino acids. CDR3 in DNA: TGTGCCAGCAGCTTAGGACCGTCAGGGAGAGAGACCCAGTACTTC. This encodes CASSLGPSGRETQYF.

This chain links TRBV9 with TRBJ2-7; TRBD2 matches at 12 bases. V lost 4 bases, J lost 5 bases, and 7 bases stayed unmatched. The V gene's germline CDR1 is SGDLS and CDR2 YYNGEE. CDR3 length equals 15 residues. The DNA for the CDR3 is TGTGCCAGCAGCTCGCGGACTAGCGGGATCGACGAGCAGTACTTC. Amino acids: CASSSRTSGIDEQYF.

This chain connects TRBV4-1 to TRBJ2-3; 7 bases agree with TRBD1. Germline V CDR1 and CDR2: MGHRA, YSYEKL. Trimming removed 2 bases from V and 3 bases from J; junction bases left unmatched: 11. CDR3 length: 17 residues. The CDR3 region has the DNA TGCGCCAGCAGCCAATATACAGACAGGGAACTAACAGATACGCAGTATTTT. This codes for CASSQYTDRELTDTQYF.

This clonotype was seen repeatedly, ten times or more. This chain uses TRBV18 with TRBJ1-1, with a tentative D call TRBD1 (6 bases). The CDR3 is made up of 14 amino acids. The V end was cut by 4 bases, the J end by 1 base, with 10 bases between. Germline V lookup: CDR1 KGHSH, CDR2 LQKENI. CDR3 DNA: TGTGCCAGCTCACGACTGGGACAGAACACTGAAGCTTTCTTT. This encodes CASSRLGQNTEAFF.

This clonotype was seen a few times. The chain has TRBV7-2 and TRBJ1-5; TRBD1 is a possible D gene (5 bases). V lost 5 bases and J 2 bases, leaving 16 bases between the germline ends. The germline CDR1 and CDR2 sequences are SGHTA and FQGNSA. The CDR3 runs to 16 residues. CDR3 coding DNA: TGTGCCAGCAGCCCTTCGAGGGGCCAAGGCAATCAGCCCCAGCATTTT. Protein product: CASSPSRGQGNQPQHF. The complete variable domain, with remaining parts taken from reference TRBV7-2 and TRBJ1-5, reads GAGVSQSPSNKVTEKGKDVELRCDPISGHTALYWYRQSLGQGLEFLIYFQGNSAPDKSGLPSDRFSAERTGGSVSTLTIQRTQQEDSAVYLCASSPSRGQGNQPQHFGDGTRLSIL.

There are a few counts of this clonotype. The J gene is TRBJ1-2, the V gene TRBV27; TRBD1 is a possible D gene (5 bases). From germline, CDR1 is MNHEY and CDR2 SMNVEV (reference sequence). V was clipped by 0 bases and J by 8 bases, with 7 bases between them. The CDR3 contains 12 residues. CDR3 nucleotides: TGTGCCAGCAGTTTATCGGGACTAGGCTACACCTTC. This encodes CASSLSGLGYTF.

This clonotype has ten or more counts. The V call is TRBV12-3 or TRBV12-4, the J call TRBJ2-6; TRBD2 aligns across 8 bases. V was clipped by 7 bases and J by 0 bases; unmatched bases: 11. The CDR3 contains 18 residues. The CDR3 region has the DNA TGTGCCAGCACCCCACTGACTAGCGCCTCCTCTGGGGCCAACGTCCTGACTTTC. Translated: CASTPLTSASSGANVLTF.

This rearrangement joins TRBV10-3 to TRBJ1-1, with D possibly matching TRBD1 (6 bases). Germline CDR1 is ENHRY and CDR2 is SYGVKD. V was trimmed by 3 bases and J by 11 bases, leaving 13 bases between them. The length of the CDR3 is 12 residues. Written as DNA, the CDR3 is TGTGCCATCAGTGATAGGGGGGGACGGGCTTTCTTT. Protein: CAISDRGGRAFF.

Only a few counts were recorded for this clonotype. The genes are TRBV28 and TRBJ2-6; D is ambiguous. Looked up from germline, CDR1 is MDHEN and CDR2 is SYDVKM. The V end lost 6 bases, the J end lost 2 bases, and 11 bases lay between the germline ends. The CDR3 has 15 amino acids. This CDR3 reads CASSPGIAGANVLTF. In nucleotides, the CDR3 is TGTGCCAGCAGCCCTGGGATAGCTGGGGCCAACGTCCTGACTTTC.

As for this clonotype: One junction end does not reproduce the germline sequence, and a read error may be involved. As DNA, the CDR3 is TGTGCCAGCACCACGAGCGGAAGCTCCTACAATGAGCAGCTCTTC. This sequence encodes CASTTSGSSYNEQLF. The chain recombines TRBV7-2 with TRBJ2-1, with a possible D match to TRBD2 (5 bases). Germline V CDR1 and CDR2: SGHTA, FQGNSA. The CDR3 is 15 amino acids.

This clonotype was found many times. The CDR3 sequence is CASSLRGYRGAYSPYEQYF. The CDR3 DNA is TGTGCCAGCAGCTTAAGAGGTTATCGGGGGGCCTACTCTCCCTACGAGCAGTACTTC. The chain couples TRBV11-2 to TRBJ2-7, with D tentatively TRBD2 (7 bases). Germline CDR1 SGHAT, CDR2 FQNNGV. The V end lost 2 bases, the J end lost 2 bases, and 25 bases lay between the germline ends. The CDR3 totals 19 residues.

This chain links TRBV28 with TRBJ1-1; D unclear. The CDR3 runs 18 residues. Between the trimmed V and J ends, which lost 8 bases and 0 bases, there was a span of 25 bases. CDR1 is MDHEN, CDR2 SYDVKM, per germline. CDR3 region: CASPPRRPLDYMNTEAFF. The CDR3, as DNA: TGTGCCAGCCCCCCCCGCCGGCCGTTGGATTACATGAACACTGAAGCTTTCTTT. The whole variable domain, filled in from reference TRBV28 and TRBJ1-1, reads DVKVTQSSRYLVKRTGEKVFLECVQDMDHENMFWYRQDPGLGLRLIYFSYDVKMKEKGDIPEGYSVSREKKERFSLILESASTNQTSMYLCASPPRRPLDYMNTEAFFGQGTRLTVV.